This paragraph covers one T cell receptor beta chain sequence. With random hexamers, reverse transcription was performed on about 0.5 to 1 ug of RNA. An immunoSEQ multiplex PCR generated amplified TCR beta CDR3 products spanning 54 Vbeta and 13 Jbeta. TCRdb fed the immunoSEQ multiplex PCR reads into MiXCR, producing one record per CDR3 protein. The data contain fewer than 200,000 distinct CDR3 sequences, 93% of them singletons. The data were taken from a study of CD8 T cells in Susac syndrome. The clonotype originates from a human donor in good health. Sequenced: CD4+ T cells from PBMCs.

DNA of the CDR3: TGTGCCAGTAGTATTGCGGGGGCAGGGGCCAACGTCCTGACTTTC. Translated, it gives CASSIAGAGANVLTF. The chain links TRBV19 to TRBJ2-6; a possible D gene is TRBD2 (7 bases). The V gene's germline CDR1 is LNHDA and CDR2 SQIVND (reference sequence). V was trimmed by 3 bases and J by 4 bases, leaving 10 bases between them. This CDR3 has 15 residues.